One T cell receptor (beta chain) is described in this entry. This sample was included in a study of cytomegalovirus exposure and HLA in healthy donors. This table comes from immunoSEQ multiplex PCR, and its TCRdb copy is limited to in-frame clones, with some not included. The sample holds over 100,000 clones, approximately 91% seen once. This CDR3 spans 15 amino acids. Looked up from germline, CDR1 is SGDLS and CDR2 is YYNGEE. The J segment lost 0 bases and the V segment lost 5 bases, leaving 6 bases of the junction unmatched. The chain combines TRBV9 with TRBJ2-3, with 7 bases identical to TRBD2. The sequenced sample was PBMCs. This TCR was sampled from a woman under 30 in good health and CMV-seronegative. The CDR3 sequence: CASSGLGKSTDTQYF. The CDR3 DNA is TGTGCCAGCAGTGGACTAGGCAAGAGCACAGATACGCAGTATTTT.